A selection of T cell receptor beta chains follows, all from one sample in a study of T cell repertoires in cytomegalovirus infection. These receptors have no identified antigens. MiXCR, applied by TCRdb to the reads, yields one record per CDR3 protein. The sample has roughly 700,000 distinct CDR3 sequences, roughly 33% seen once. The source was cultured PBMCs, collected from culture after CMV antigen stimulation. The source is a human donor in good health (CMV status not recorded). Some clones in this sample may be carry-over from other donors' samples. Both conserved end residues are part of each CDR3. Fields, in order: V gene, J gene, D gene, clone size, CDR3 DNA, CDR3 protein. A D gene is named only where the DNA matches it firmly. Rows may omit the clone size; those that give it use once, few, many or a size class.

v_gene: TRBV7-2; j_gene: TRBJ2-5; d_gene: TRBD2; abundance: many; CDR3nt: TGTGCCAGCAGCTTGTCTAGCGGGAGTGGCGAGACCCAGTACTTC; CDR3aa: CASSLSSGSGETQYF
v_gene: TRBV7-2; j_gene: TRBJ1-2; d_gene: TRBD1; abundance: NA; CDR3nt: TGTGCCAGCAGCATTCGGACAGGGGGCGCGGATGGCTACACCTTC; CDR3aa: CASSIRTGGADGYTF
v_gene: TRBV12-3/TRBV12-4; j_gene: TRBJ2-7; d_gene: NA; abundance: NA; CDR3nt: TGTGCCAGCAGTTCCACAGGGAGGAACTACGAGCAGTACTTC; CDR3aa: CASSSTGRNYEQYF
v_gene: TRBV6-5; j_gene: TRBJ2-3; d_gene: NA; abundance: NA; CDR3nt: TGTGCCAGCAGTTACCTTACGGGAGTCGGCACAGATACGCAGTATTTT; CDR3aa: CASSYLTGVGTDTQYF
v_gene: TRBV28; j_gene: TRBJ2-1; d_gene: NA; abundance: few; CDR3nt: TGTGCCAGCACTGGGGATGAAGCCTCCTACAATGAGCAGTTCTTC; CDR3aa: CASTGDEASYNEQFF
v_gene: TRBV5-4; j_gene: TRBJ2-1; d_gene: TRBD1; abundance: NA; CDR3nt: TGTGCCAGCAGTACCAACCCGGGACAGGGGGCCTACAATGAGCAGTTCTTC; CDR3aa: CASSTNPGQGAYNEQFF
v_gene: TRBV19; j_gene: TRBJ2-5; d_gene: TRBD2; abundance: few; CDR3nt: TGTGCCAGTAGTACCTCTCTCGGACTAGCGGGACAAGAGACCCAGTACTTC; CDR3aa: CASSTSLGLAGQETQYF
v_gene: TRBV7-9; j_gene: TRBJ2-3; d_gene: NA; abundance: few; CDR3nt: TGTGCCAGCAGCGAGGTGCCAGATACGCAGTATTTT; CDR3aa: CASSEVPDTQYF
v_gene: TRBV12-3/TRBV12-4; j_gene: TRBJ2-5; d_gene: NA; abundance: once; CDR3nt: TGTGCCAGCAGTTCAGGGACGACCCAGTACTTC; CDR3aa: CASSSGTTQYF
v_gene: TRBV15; j_gene: TRBJ1-1; d_gene: NA; abundance: few; CDR3nt: TGTGCCACCAGCAGAGATAGGGTCCGCACTGAAGCTTTCTTT; CDR3aa: CATSRDRVRTEAFF
v_gene: TRBV10-3; j_gene: TRBJ2-1; d_gene: NA; abundance: NA; CDR3nt: TGTGCCATCAGACTTACAGGGGGGGATGAGCAGTTCTTC; CDR3aa: CAIRLTGGDEQFF
v_gene: TRBV28; j_gene: TRBJ1-1; d_gene: NA; abundance: NA; CDR3nt: TGTGCCAGCAGTAAATGGACCAGGGACACTGAAGCTTTCTTT; CDR3aa: CASSKWTRDTEAFF
v_gene: TRBV7-9; j_gene: TRBJ2-5; d_gene: NA; abundance: few; CDR3nt: TGTGCCAGCAGCTTAGGGCTGGGCGGGAAAGAGACCCAGTACTTC; CDR3aa: CASSLGLGGKETQYF
v_gene: TRBV7-2; j_gene: TRBJ1-2; d_gene: TRBD1; abundance: few; CDR3nt: TGTGCCAGCAGCTTTTTCCAGGGGGCTAACTATGGCTACACCTTC; CDR3aa: CASSFFQGANYGYTF
v_gene: TRBV7-2; j_gene: TRBJ2-7; d_gene: NA; abundance: many; CDR3nt: TGTGCCAGCAGCTCGAGGTCCCTCTACGAGCAGTACTTC; CDR3aa: CASSSRSLYEQYF
v_gene: TRBV7-6; j_gene: TRBJ2-2; d_gene: NA; abundance: few; CDR3nt: TGTGCCAGCAGCAAGAGCGCACCCACCGGGGAGCTGTTTTTT; CDR3aa: CASSKSAPTGELFF
v_gene: TRBV10-3; j_gene: TRBJ1-2; d_gene: NA; abundance: once; CDR3nt: TGTGCCATCCTTTCACAGGCTTATGGCTACACCTTC; CDR3aa: CAILSQAYGYTF
v_gene: TRBV6-5; j_gene: TRBJ1-2; d_gene: NA; abundance: NA; CDR3nt: TGTGCCAGCAGTTACGCAGGACGGACAAACTATGGCTACACCTTC; CDR3aa: CASSYAGRTNYGYTF
v_gene: TRBV12-5; j_gene: TRBJ2-2; d_gene: NA; abundance: NA; CDR3nt: TGTGCTAGTGGTTTGAGAGACGGCCTCTACGCGAACACCGGGGAGCTGTTTTTT; CDR3aa: CASGLRDGLYANTGELFF